This T cell receptor (beta chain) derives from a study of monozygotic twins with inflammatory bowel disease. Study findings and constraints: Repertoire similarity did not separate concordant from discordant twins, possibly from limited power. Among IBD patients, TCRbeta diversity (inverse Simpson) was lower than in healthy co-twins. Researchers report that IBD patients shared fewer clonotypes with others than healthy twins, especially amid disease activity.

Germline CDR1 reads SEHNR; CDR2 reads FQNEAQ (reference sequence). The CDR3 is made up of 14 amino acids. Regarding this clonotype: The antigen remains undetermined.

With the 5' RACE reads reprocessed, TCRdb shows one record per CDR3 protein and no DNA. The sample's table shows fewer than 400,000 distinct CDR3 sequences. This chain joins TRBV7-9 and TRBJ1-4; TCRdb reports TRBD1, a call that lacks DNA to check it against. The clonotype comes from a human donor with ulcerative colitis or Crohn's disease, or a healthy co-twin of an affected twin (not recorded which). Material for sequencing was blood. CDR3 protein: CASSQGRGFEKLFF.